The 17 T cell receptor beta chains presented below share a single source sample, sequenced in a study of beta chain features in type 1 diabetes. Findings and caveats of the study: People with Type 1 diabetes carried modestly yet significantly shorter TCRB CDR3s in all four CD4+ subsets.

Antigens of these TCRs are unknown. Isolated RNA was reverse transcribed in full, so expressed TCRB transcripts were sequenced. Generated by immunoSEQ multiplex PCR, the TCRdb table keeps only in-frame clones and is missing some. The repertoire holds 400,000 or so clones, with about 10% as singletons. The sequenced sample was central memory CD4+ T cells from blood. Every receptor here comes from a man aged 30 to 45 with type 1 diabetes.

The sample holds many counts of this clone. The junction and the germline gene differ at one end; a read error may be behind it. The chain employs TRBV2 and TRBJ2-6, with TRBD1 identical over 10 bases. The CDR3 extends over 18 amino acids. Germline-derived CDR1 and CDR2 are SNHLY and FYNNEI. CDR3 coding DNA: TGTGCCAGCAGAAGTAGGACAGGGGGAATCTCTGGTGCCAACGTCCTGACTTTC. Translating it yields CASRSRTGGISGANVLTF.

A single count supports this clone. V gene TRBV19 combines with J gene TRBJ2-7, with D possibly being TRBD2 (6 bases). CDR1 and CDR2 from the germline V gene are LNHDA and SQIVND (reference sequence). Trimming shortened V by 5 bases and J by 3 bases, and 26 bases separated the two germline ends. The length of the CDR3 is 18 residues. DNA of the CDR3: TGTGCCAGTAGTCTTTCCGACGGATACCCGGGAGCGGTCTACGAGCAGTACTTC. Encoded protein: CASSLSDGYPGAVYEQYF. Filled out from reference TRBV19 and TRBJ2-7, the complete variable domain reads DGGITQSPKYLFRKEGQNVTLSCEQNLNHDAMYWYRQDPGQGLRLIYYSQIVNDFQKGDIAEGYSVSREKKESFPLTVTSAQKNPTAFYLCASSLSDGYPGAVYEQYFGPGTRLTVT.

The chain has TRBV4-1 and TRBJ2-7, with D tentatively TRBD2 (6 bases). This CDR3 has 12 amino acids. Trimming took 4 bases from V and 9 from J, leaving 13 bases between them. Germline values: CDR1 MGHRA, CDR2 YSYEKL. CDR3 nucleotides: TGCGCCAGCAGCCTCGGCGGGGAGAGGCAGTACTTC. Translating it yields CASSLGGERQYF.

The V gene is TRBV6-5, the J gene TRBJ2-3; no clear D gene. Trimming removed 0 bases from V and 5 bases from J, with 6 bases in between. The CDR3 totals 13 residues. The germline V gene has CDR1 MNHEY and CDR2 SVGAGI. CDR3: CASSYSWGDTQYF. CDR3 DNA: TGTGCCAGCAGTTACTCGTGGGGAGATACGCAGTATTTT.

This clone was observed a handful of times. This chain links TRBV30 with TRBJ1-5, with no clear D. CDR3 size: 13 residues. Trimming removed 2 bases from V and 6 bases from J, with 11 bases in between. CDR1 and CDR2 (germline): GTSNPN, SVGIG (reference sequence). CDR3 nucleotide sequence: TGTGCCTGGAGTCTAACGGGGTCTCAGCCCCAGCATTTT. It codes for CAWSLTGSQPQHF.

This chain joins TRBV4-3 and TRBJ2-1; TRBD1 agrees at 9 bases. The V gene end was trimmed by 5 bases and the J gene end by 6 bases; junction bases not matched to a gene: 5. The CDR3 spans 14 residues. The germline gives CDR1 LGHNA, CDR2 YSLEER. The CDR3 DNA is TGCGCCAGCAGCTCACAGGGGGCTGGCAATGAGCAGTTCTTC. Encoded protein: CASSSQGAGNEQFF.

This rearrangement joins TRBV7-6 to TRBJ1-1, with 7 bases identical to TRBD1. V gave up 2 bases and J gave up 3 bases; unmatched junction bases: 3. This CDR3 region has 14 residues. CDR1 and CDR2 from the germline V gene are SGHVS and FNYEAQ. The CDR3 coding sequence is TGTGCCAGCAGCTTACAGGGGGTAGACACTGAAGCTTTCTTT. It yields the protein CASSLQGVDTEAFF.

The chain is built from TRBV5-1 and TRBJ1-1, with 8 positions matching TRBD1. After removal of 0 bases from V and 4 bases from J, the junction contained 5 bases not matched to a gene. This CDR3 spans 15 amino acids. The germline V gene encodes CDR1 SGHRS and CDR2 YFSETQ. CDR3 residues: CASSLVGQGATEAFF. CDR3 in DNA: TGCGCCAGCAGCTTGGTTGGGCAGGGGGCCACTGAAGCTTTCTTT.

The chain recombines TRBV29-1 with TRBJ2-3; perhaps TRBD1 as D (6 bases). There are 16 residues in the CDR3. The germline V gene has CDR1 SQVTM and CDR2 ANQGSEA. The V end was cut by 4 bases, the J end by 1 base, with 18 bases between. In DNA, the CDR3 is TGCAGCGTTGGCCAGGGGACCCCACGGGGCACAGATACGCAGTATTTT. The encoded protein is CSVGQGTPRGTDTQYF.

The V and J genes are TRBV25-1 and TRBJ2-1; TRBD1 matches 8 bases. V shed 3 bases and J 6 bases; nucleotides not matched to a gene: 7. Germline CDR1 and CDR2: MGHDK and SYGVNS. CDR3 size: 15 residues. The CDR3: CASSEAAGGGNEQFF. Here the CDR3 DNA reads TGTGCCAGCAGTGAGGCGGCAGGGGGCGGCAATGAGCAGTTCTTC.

The genes are TRBV7-2 and TRBJ2-7; TRBD2 aligns across 7 bases. J gave up 6 bases and V 3 bases, and 8 bases lay outside the gene matches. Germline V gene data show CDR1 as SGHTA and CDR2 as FQGNSA. CDR3 size: 14 residues. CDR3 DNA sequence: TGTGCCAGCAGCTTTACTGGGGGGGACGGCGAGCAGTACTTC. Its translation is CASSFTGGDGEQYF.

Only a few counts were recorded for this clone. The V gene is TRBV4-1, the J gene TRBJ1-2, with 8 bases matching TRBD1. Germline V CDR1 and CDR2: MGHRA, YSYEKL. The trim removed 1 base at V and 5 bases at J, leaving 15 bases unmatched. This CDR3 is 18 amino acids long. CDR3 nucleotides: TGCGCCAGCAGCCAAGGGACAGGGCGCCTCCTGGGGCGGTATGGCTACACCTTC. This gives the protein CASSQGTGRLLGRYGYTF.

This clone showed up just a few times. The CDR3 loop reads CTEGGGRDGYTF. The CDR3 region has the DNA TGCACGGAGGGCGGGGGGCGAGATGGCTACACCTTC. The gene calls are TRBV29-1 and TRBJ1-2; D possibly corresponds to TRBD1 (6 bases). This CDR3 is 12 amino acids long. Germline CDR1 and CDR2: SQVTM and ANQGSEA.

This clone was seen a handful of times. An end of the junction does not agree with germline; a read error may underlie this. J is TRBJ1-2 and V is TRBV29-1; D unresolved. Germline V gives CDR1 SQVTM, CDR2 ANQGSEA. The length of the CDR3 is 11 residues. The CDR3 loop is CCVFSLDGYTF. The DNA of the CDR3 is TGCTGCGTTTTTAGTCTGGATGGCTACACCTTC. Filled out from reference TRBV29-1 and TRBJ1-2, the complete variable domain reads SAVISQKPSRDICQRGTSLTIQCQVDSQVTMMFWYRQQPGQSLTLIATANQGSEATYESGFVIDKFPISRPNLTFSTLTVSNMSPEDSSIYLCCVFSLDGYTFGSGTRLTVV.

In this sample, this clone turned up a few times. The rearrangement uses TRBV5-5 and TRBJ1-1, with 9 positions matching TRBD1. The CDR3 consists of 15 residues. Unmatched junction bases numbered 7, after V lost 4 bases and J lost 3 bases. Germline lookup yields CDR1 SGHKS and CDR2 YYEKEE (reference sequence). The CDR3 DNA reads TGTGCCAGCAGCCGAGATTGGACAGGGGACACTGAAGCTTTCTTT. It translates to CASSRDWTGDTEAFF.

This clone turned up a few times. The V call is TRBV4-1, the J call TRBJ1-1; 7 positions match TRBD1. Germline assignment: CDR1 MGHRA and CDR2 YSYEKL. J lost 0 bases, V lost 2 bases, and 12 bases had no gene match. This CDR3 contains 18 residues. This CDR3 is CASSQRWAQGEVNTEAFF. CDR3 in DNA: TGCGCCAGCAGCCAAAGATGGGCCCAGGGGGAGGTGAACACTGAAGCTTTCTTT.

The V and J genes are TRBV5-1 and TRBJ2-1, with 10 bases aligning to TRBD1. The ends lost 4 bases at V and 5 bases at J; junction bases unmatched: 6. CDR1 and CDR2 (germline): SGHRS, YFSETQ. The length of the CDR3 is 15 residues. The CDR3 coding sequence is TGCGCCAGCAGCCGGGGGACAGGGGCTGACAATGAGCAGTTCTTC. Amino acids: CASSRGTGADNEQFF.